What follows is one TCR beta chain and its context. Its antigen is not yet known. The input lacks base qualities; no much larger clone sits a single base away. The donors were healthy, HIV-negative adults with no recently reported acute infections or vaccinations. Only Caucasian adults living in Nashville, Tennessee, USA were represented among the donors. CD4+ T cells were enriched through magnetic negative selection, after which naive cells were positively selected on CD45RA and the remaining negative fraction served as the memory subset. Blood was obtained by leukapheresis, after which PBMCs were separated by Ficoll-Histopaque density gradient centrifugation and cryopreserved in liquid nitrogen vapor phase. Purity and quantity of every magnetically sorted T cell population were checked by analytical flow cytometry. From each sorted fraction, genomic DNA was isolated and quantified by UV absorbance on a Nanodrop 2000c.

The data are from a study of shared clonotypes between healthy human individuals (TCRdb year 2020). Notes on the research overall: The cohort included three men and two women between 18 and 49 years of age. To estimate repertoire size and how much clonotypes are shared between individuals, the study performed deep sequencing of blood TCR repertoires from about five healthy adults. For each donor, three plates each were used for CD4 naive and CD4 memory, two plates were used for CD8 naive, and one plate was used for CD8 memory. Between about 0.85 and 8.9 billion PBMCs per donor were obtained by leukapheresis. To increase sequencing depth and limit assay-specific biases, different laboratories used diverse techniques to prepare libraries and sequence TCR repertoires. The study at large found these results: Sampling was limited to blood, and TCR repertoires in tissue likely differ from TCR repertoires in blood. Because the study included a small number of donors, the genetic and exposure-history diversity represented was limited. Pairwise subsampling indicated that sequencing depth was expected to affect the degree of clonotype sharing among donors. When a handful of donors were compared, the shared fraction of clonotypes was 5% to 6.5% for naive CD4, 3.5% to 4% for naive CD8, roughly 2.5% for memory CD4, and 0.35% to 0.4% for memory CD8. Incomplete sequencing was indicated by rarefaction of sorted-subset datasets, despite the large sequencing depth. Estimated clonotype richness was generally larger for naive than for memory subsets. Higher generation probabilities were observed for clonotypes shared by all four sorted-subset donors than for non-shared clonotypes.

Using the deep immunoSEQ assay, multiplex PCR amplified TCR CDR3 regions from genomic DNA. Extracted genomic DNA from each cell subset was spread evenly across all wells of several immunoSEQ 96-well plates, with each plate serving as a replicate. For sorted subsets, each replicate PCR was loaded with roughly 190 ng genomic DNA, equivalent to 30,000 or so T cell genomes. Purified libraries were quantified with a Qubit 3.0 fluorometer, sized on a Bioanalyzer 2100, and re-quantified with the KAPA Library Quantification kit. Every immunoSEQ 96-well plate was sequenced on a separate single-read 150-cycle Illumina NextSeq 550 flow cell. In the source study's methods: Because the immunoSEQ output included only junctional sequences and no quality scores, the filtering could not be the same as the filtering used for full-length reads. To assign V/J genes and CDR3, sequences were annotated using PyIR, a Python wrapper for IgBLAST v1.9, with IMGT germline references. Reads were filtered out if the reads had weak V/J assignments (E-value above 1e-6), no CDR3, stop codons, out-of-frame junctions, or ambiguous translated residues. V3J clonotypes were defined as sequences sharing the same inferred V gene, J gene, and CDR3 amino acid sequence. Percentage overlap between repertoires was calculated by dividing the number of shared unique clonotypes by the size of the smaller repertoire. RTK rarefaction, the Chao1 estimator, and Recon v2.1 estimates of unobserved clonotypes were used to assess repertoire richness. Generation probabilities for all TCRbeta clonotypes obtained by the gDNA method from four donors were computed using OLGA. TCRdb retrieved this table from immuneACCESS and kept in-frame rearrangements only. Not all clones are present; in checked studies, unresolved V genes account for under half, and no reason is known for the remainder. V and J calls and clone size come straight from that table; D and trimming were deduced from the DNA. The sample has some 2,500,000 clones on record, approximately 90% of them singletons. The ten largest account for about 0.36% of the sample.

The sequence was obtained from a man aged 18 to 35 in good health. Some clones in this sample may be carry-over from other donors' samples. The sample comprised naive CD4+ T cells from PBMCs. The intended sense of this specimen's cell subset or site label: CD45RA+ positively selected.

The CDR3 here reads CASSSISYGYTF. The DNA is as follows: TGTGCCAGCAGTTCAATTTCCTATGGCTACACCTTC. This sequence uses TRBV28 and TRBJ1-2; the D gene is not confidently resolved. According to the germline V gene, CDR1 reads MDHEN and CDR2 reads SYDVKM. The germline ends are 7 bases apart after V is trimmed by 4 bases and J by 4 bases. The CDR3 covers 12 residues, taking in both the cysteine and the phenylalanine. CDR3 DNA is the only sequence kept; it has 36 bases, read in frame from the first base.